This passage covers 6 T cell receptor beta chains from one sample sequenced in a study of cytomegalovirus exposure and HLA in healthy donors. Assay used: immunoSEQ multiplex PCR; TCRdb lists only in-frame clones, some missing. Here the sample spans about 360,000 clones, roughly 85% being singletons. Sequencing was done on a sample of PBMCs. All receptors come from a woman under 30 in good health and CMV-seronegative.

The chain links TRBV28 to TRBJ2-7; TRBD2 is a possible D gene (5 bases). Germline CDR1 and CDR2: MDHEN and SYDVKM. The CDR3 covers 16 residues. V lost 2 bases and J lost 7, with 21 bases in between. This chain's CDR3 is CASSLTGGSTLGEQYF. The DNA of the CDR3 is TGTGCCAGCAGTTTAACGGGCGGGTCTACCCTGGGGGAGCAGTACTTC.

The chain links TRBV2 to TRBJ1-3; 8 bases agree with TRBD1. The CDR3 contains 15 residues. The V gene's germline CDR1 is SNHLY and CDR2 FYNNEI. J was trimmed by 4 bases and V by 0 bases; bases with no gene match: 2. The CDR3 nucleotides read TGTGCCAGCAGTGAAGCGGACAGGGCAGGAAACACCATATATTTT. The encoded protein is CASSEADRAGNTIYF. Looking up the rest from reference TRBV2 and TRBJ1-3 gives the full variable domain: EPEVTQTPSHQVTQMGQEVILRCVPISNHLYFYWYRQILGQKVEFLVSFYNNEISEKSEIFDDQFSVERPDGSNFTLKIRSTKLEDSAMYFCASSEADRAGNTIYFGEGSWLTVV.

This clone occurred once. This chain connects TRBV30 to TRBJ2-2; possibly TRBD2 for D (6 bases). V shed 5 bases and J shed 0 bases, with 13 bases lying between them. Germline CDR1 is GTSNPN and CDR2 is SVGIG (reference sequence). The CDR3 spans 15 residues. The CDR3 region has the DNA TGTGCCTGGGGGCCCGGGGGTGCGAACACCGGGGAGCTGTTTTTT. It yields the protein CAWGPGGANTGELFF.

The chain has TRBV4-1 and TRBJ2-3; 10 nucleotides line up with TRBD2. The CDR3 runs 16 residues. J was trimmed by 1 base and V by 1 base; bases with no gene match: 2. The V gene's germline CDR1 is MGHRA and CDR2 YSYEKL. The CDR3 loop is CASSQGLAGGTDTQYF. The CDR3 DNA reads TGCGCCAGCAGCCAAGGACTAGCGGGCGGCACAGATACGCAGTATTTT.

This sequence joins TRBV5-1 and TRBJ2-1, with 7 bases lining up with TRBD2. Per the germline V gene, CDR1 is SGHRS and CDR2 is YFSETQ. Trimming at V came to 7 bases and at J to 7 bases, leaving 14 bases not matched to a gene. CDR3 length equals 15 residues. For the CDR3, the DNA is TGCGCCAGCCTGGCTAGCGGAGACCCGCGGAATGAGCAGTTCTTC. As protein: CASLASGDPRNEQFF. The full variable domain, completed using reference TRBV5-1 and TRBJ2-1, is KAGVTQTPRYLIKTRGQQVTLSCSPISGHRSVSWYQQTPGQGLQFLFEYFSETQRNKGNFPGRFSGRQFSNSRSEMNVSTLELGDSALYLCASLASGDPRNEQFFGPGTRLTVL.

The chain employs TRBV19 and TRBJ2-3; 8 bases are a match to TRBD1. V was pared by 2 bases and J by 5 bases, with 6 bases of the junction left unmatched. CDR3 length equals 15 residues. Germline CDR1 LNHDA, CDR2 SQIVND (reference sequence). CDR3 region: CASSIQAGGIDTQYF. The CDR3 nucleotides are TGTGCCAGTAGTATACAGGCAGGGGGCATAGATACGCAGTATTTT.